This T cell receptor (beta chain) was recorded in a study of molecular identifiers for immune sequencing clone quantification. The use of previously described methods and listed TCR primers produced the bulk TCR libraries. MiXCR, applied by TCRdb to the PCR reads, yields one record per CDR3 protein. The repertoire holds 550,000 to 750,000 distinct CDR3 sequences, with just under 20% as singletons. Sequencing libraries of naive CD8 cells derived from about 20,000 to 1,000,000 sorted cells with 10%, 30% or 50% RNA. Sorted naive CD8 T cells were those defined as CD8+CD4-CCR7+CD45RA+. Ten or more counts support this clonotype. The CDR3 runs to 13 residues. Germline V gives CDR1 LGHNA, CDR2 YSLEER. V was trimmed by 0 bases and J by 4 bases, leaving 6 bases between them.

The source of this sequence is a human donor in good health. Some libraries in this study had Jurkat cell RNA spiked in. The sequenced sample consisted of naive CD8+ T cells from blood, with Jurkat cell RNA spiked in. Subset described: FACS-sorted CD8+CD4-CCR7+CD45RA+ naive T cells. This chain uses TRBV4-3 with TRBJ1-1, with D uncertain. CDR3: CASSQDGGTEAFF. In DNA form, the CDR3 reads TGCGCCAGCAGCCAAGATGGAGGCACTGAAGCTTTCTTT.